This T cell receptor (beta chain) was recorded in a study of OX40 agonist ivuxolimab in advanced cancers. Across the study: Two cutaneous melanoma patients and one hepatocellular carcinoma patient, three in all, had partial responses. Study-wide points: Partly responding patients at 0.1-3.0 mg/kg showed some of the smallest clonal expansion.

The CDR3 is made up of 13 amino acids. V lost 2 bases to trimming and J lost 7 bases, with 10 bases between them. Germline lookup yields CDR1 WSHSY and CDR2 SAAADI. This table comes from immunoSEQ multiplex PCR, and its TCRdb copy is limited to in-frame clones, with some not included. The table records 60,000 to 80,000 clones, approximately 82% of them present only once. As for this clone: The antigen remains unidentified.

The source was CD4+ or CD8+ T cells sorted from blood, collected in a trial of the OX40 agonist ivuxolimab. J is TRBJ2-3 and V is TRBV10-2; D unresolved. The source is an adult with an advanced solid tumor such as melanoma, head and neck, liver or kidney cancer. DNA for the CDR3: TGCGCCAGCAGTGAGGTAGTACATAATACGCAGTATTTT. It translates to CASSEVVHNTQYF.